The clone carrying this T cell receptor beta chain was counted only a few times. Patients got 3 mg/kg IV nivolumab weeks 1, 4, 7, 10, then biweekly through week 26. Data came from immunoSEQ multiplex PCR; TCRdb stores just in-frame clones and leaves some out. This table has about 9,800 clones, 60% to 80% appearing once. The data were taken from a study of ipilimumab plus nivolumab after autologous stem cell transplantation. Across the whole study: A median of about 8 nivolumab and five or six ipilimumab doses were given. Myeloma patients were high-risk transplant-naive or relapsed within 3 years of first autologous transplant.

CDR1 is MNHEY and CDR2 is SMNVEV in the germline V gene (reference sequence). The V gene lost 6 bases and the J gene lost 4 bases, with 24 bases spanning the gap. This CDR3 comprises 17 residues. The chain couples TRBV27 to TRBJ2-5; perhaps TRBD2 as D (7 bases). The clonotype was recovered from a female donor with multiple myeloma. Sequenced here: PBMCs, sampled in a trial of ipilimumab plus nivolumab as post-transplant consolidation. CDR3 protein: CASSDLPLGGGRETQYF. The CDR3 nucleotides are TGTGCCAGCAGCGACCTTCCCTTGGGGGGGGGCCGAGAGACCCAGTACTTC.